Listed below are T cell receptor beta chains from one sample, sequenced in a study of PD-1 blockade in classical Hodgkin lymphoma. Using immunoSEQ multiplex PCR, the repertoire was profiled, and TCRdb retains in-frame clones only, with some absent. The sample includes 6,500 to 10,000 clones, roughly 86% seen only once; the top ten take 22%. This specimen was CD8+ T cells from blood, taken at baseline. The receptors here all came from a human donor with classical Hodgkin lymphoma. Each CDR3 is given with its conserved first and last residue. The order of the fields is clone size, D gene, V gene, J gene, CDR3 DNA, CDR3 protein. D genes are given only for firm matches. Expanded clones get a size class; other rows say once, few or many, or leave the size out.

-	-	TRBV27	TRBJ2-7	TGTGCCAGCTGGTCCTCGGAATACGAGCAGTACTTC	CASWSSEYEQYF
few	-	TRBV19	TRBJ2-7	TGTGCCAGTAGTATGGACAGGGAGGGCGAGCAGTACTTC	CASSMDREGEQYF
once	TRBD1	TRBV19	TRBJ1-1	TGTGCCAGTAGGGACAGGGGGCTCACTGAAGCTTTCTTT	CASRDRGLTEAFF
-	TRBD1	TRBV5-1	TRBJ2-1	TGCGCCAGCAGCTTGACAGGGGGGACCTACAATGAGCAGTTCTTC	CASSLTGGTYNEQFF
-	-	TRBV19	TRBJ2-7	TGTGCCAGTAGGGGAGGCTACGAGCAGTACTTC	CASRGGYEQYF
-	-	TRBV10-3	TRBJ2-7	TGTGCCATCAGTACCACAGGGTTGATCTACGAGCAGTACTTC	CAISTTGLIYEQYF
-	-	TRBV5-1	TRBJ1-1	TGCGCCAGCAGCTTGGCGGGGTCGAACACTGAAGCTTTCTTT	CASSLAGSNTEAFF
-	-	TRBV7-9	TRBJ2-1	TGTGCCAGCAGCTTAGAGGACTCTAATGAGCAGTTCTTC	CASSLEDSNEQFF
few	-	TRBV19	TRBJ1-5	TGTGCCAGTAGTATCGGGGGAATCGGACAGCCCCAGCATTTT	CASSIGGIGQPQHF
-	TRBD1	TRBV4-1	TRBJ2-7	TGCGCCAGCAGCCAAAAAACAGGGGCCGGGTACGAGCAGTACTTC	CASSQKTGAGYEQYF
-	-	TRBV30	TRBJ2-7	TGTGCCTGGAGCCACCAGACAGTCCCCGAATCCAAGCCCTCCTACGAGCAGTACTTC	CAWSHQTVPESKPSYEQYF
-	TRBD1	TRBV7-2	TRBJ2-7	TGTGCCAGCAGCTTAGATAGGGGGCCCTACGAGCAGTACTTC	CASSLDRGPYEQYF
-	-	TRBV7-9	TRBJ2-7	TGTGCCAGCAGCTTATCCTACGAGCAGTACTTC	CASSLSYEQYF
-	-	TRBV21-1	TRBJ1-6	TGTGCCAGCAGCAAAGCGGGGCGGGGCTCCTATAATTCACCCCTCCACTTT	CASSKAGRGSYNSPLHF
-	-	TRBV7-2	TRBJ2-7	TGTGCCAGCAGCACCGACCGGGACTTTAAAGAGCAGTACTTC	CASSTDRDFKEQYF
-	-	TRBV6-1	TRBJ1-2	TGTGCCAGCAGTGAAGATGGGTCCTATGGCTACACCTTC	CASSEDGSYGYTF
-	TRBD1	TRBV10-3	TRBJ2-1	TGTGCCATCACTGACAGGGAAAAGGGCAACAATGAGCAGTTCTTC	CAITDREKGNNEQFF
-	-	TRBV27	TRBJ2-5	TGTGCCAGCAGTTTAATGCGGAGTCAAGAGACCCAGTACTTC	CASSLMRSQETQYF